This paragraph reports one T cell receptor beta chain. The antigen remains unidentified. A much larger clonotype is one base distant, so this may be a read error. This entry is derived from a study of T cell repertoires in cytomegalovirus infection. About the research overall: Public TCR beta signatures marked donors with CMV infection and the matching HLA. Study-level points and caveats: CMV-specific HLA-C-restricted TCR beta clonotypes dominated the ex vivo response. Totalled public TCR beta family frequency picked out people who carried CMV plus the relevant HLA.

Germline V gene sequence: CDR1 MDHEN, CDR2 SYDVKM. The CDR3 loop spans 17 amino acids. TCRdb itself ran the reads through MiXCR, one entry per CDR3 protein. The sample has a few hundred thousand distinct CDR3 sequences; more than 8% are singletons. Sequenced sample: PBMCs. The sequence came from a human donor in good health (CMV status not recorded). Some clones in this sample may be carry-over from other donors' samples. V usage is TRBV28 and J usage is TRBJ2-5; 8 bases line up with TRBD1. The CDR3 DNA reads as TGTACCAGCAGCCCCAAGCAGGGGGCTTGGGACCAAGAGACCCAGTACTTC. Its protein product is CTSSPKQGAWDQETQYF.